These 18 T cell receptor beta chains came from one sample sequenced in a study of T cells in Graves' hyperthyroidism and ophthalmopathy (dated by TCRdb to 2018 to 2020). Libraries came from multiplex PCR. TCRdb names Illumina HiSeq 2000 as the instrument used. The TCR beta CDR3 regions were amplified from the RNA transcripts. The TCR CDR3 was subjected to a first round of RT-PCR using the HTBI primer set and the Qiagen OneStep RT-PCR kit. TCRdb handled the public reads itself, with Q25 trimming in fastp and clone calling in MiXCR, and kept productive beta chains. CDR3 protein sequences are deduplicated, and each keeps its most common genes and DNA. For this sample there are more than 500,000 distinct CDR3 sequences; 35% to 55% appear just once. Around a fifth of the sample belongs to the ten largest clones. The sample taken for sequencing was peripheral blood or thyroid tissue (not recorded which). Every receptor here comes from an adult woman with Graves' disease, either hyperthyroidism or ophthalmopathy (not recorded which).

The gene calls are TRBV7-9 and TRBJ1-3; D is unresolved. V was clipped by 5 bases and J by 8 bases, with 19 bases between them. Germline assignment: CDR1 SEHNR and CDR2 FQNEAQ (reference sequence). The CDR3 sequence is 15 residues long. CDR3 DNA sequence: TGTGCCAGCAGCGACCGGACGGAATATGGCTACACCATATATTTT. It yields the protein CASSDRTEYGYTIYF.

CDR3 sequence reads: CATSRGRRGGETQHF. The CDR3 DNA follows: TGTGCCACCAGCAGAGGCCGACGGGGGGGAGAGACCCAGCATTTT. The chain is built from TRBV15 and TRBJ1-5, with a tentative D call TRBD1 (5 bases). The CDR3 is 15 amino acids. V dropped 1 base and J dropped 11 bases, with 18 bases sitting between them. Looked up from germline, CDR1 is LNHNV and CDR2 is YYDKDF (reference sequence).

This clonotype has a count of ten or more. The chain links TRBV11-2 to TRBJ1-1; D is ambiguous. The CDR3 is 15 amino acids. Germline V gene lookup returns CDR1 SGHAT and CDR2 FQNNGV. V dropped 3 bases and J dropped 1 base, with 12 bases sitting between them. The CDR3 loop reads CASSLGGQANTEAFF. In DNA, the CDR3 is TGTGCCAGCAGCTTGGGAGGGCAGGCGAACACTGAAGCTTTCTTT.

The chain recombines TRBV5-6 with TRBJ1-5, with D uncertain. Germline lookup yields CDR1 SGHDT and CDR2 YYEEEE. The V and J ends lost 0 bases and 11 bases respectively, with 9 bases between them. CDR3 size: 12 residues. CDR3 in DNA: TGTGCCAGCAGCTTGGCCGGACGGACCCAGCATTTT. Translation: CASSLAGRTQHF.

This clonotype occurred a few times. V gene TRBV6-5 combines with J gene TRBJ1-2; 8 bases line up with TRBD1. V trimming: 4 bases; J trimming: 3 bases; junction bases outside the gene matches: 10. The CDR3 has 16 residues. Germline CDR1 reads MNHEY; CDR2 reads SVGAGI. This CDR3 reads CASSSPLRGRHYGYTF. The CDR3 nucleotides read TGTGCCAGCAGTTCCCCCCTCAGGGGGCGCCACTATGGCTACACCTTC.

The chain carries TRBV10-3 and TRBJ2-7; D perhaps matches TRBD1 (9 bases). CDR1 is ENHRY, CDR2 SYGVKD, per germline. The CDR3 is 17 residues long. V was clipped by 10 bases and J by 1 base, with 26 bases between them. This CDR3 is CATGEIAGQGRSYEQYF. The CDR3 region has the DNA TGTGCCACCGGAGAAATAGCGGGACAGGGTAGATCCTACGAGCAGTACTTC.

V usage is TRBV12-3 or TRBV12-4 and J usage is TRBJ2-5; D gene unclear. Trimming shortened V by 3 bases and J by 1 base, and 6 bases separated the two germline ends. The CDR3 spans 13 residues. The CDR3 bases are TGTGCCAGCAGTTTTACTGGCCAAGAGACCCAGTACTTC. It encodes CASSFTGQETQYF.

Ten or more counts support this clonotype. J is TRBJ1-1 and V is TRBV2; TRBD1 is a possible D gene (5 bases). V lost 2 bases to trimming and J lost 5 bases, with 12 bases between them. Germline lookup yields CDR1 SNHLY and CDR2 FYNNEI. The CDR3 covers 14 residues. The CDR3 protein is CASSEIRGGTEAFF. The CDR3 DNA is TGTGCCAGCAGTGAAATTAGGGGTGGTACTGAAGCTTTCTTT.

The gene calls are TRBV7-8 and TRBJ1-4; D possibly corresponds to TRBD1 (6 bases). Trimming stripped 3 bases from V and 7 bases from J, with 15 bases between. The CDR3 has 15 amino acids. CDR1 is SGHVS and CDR2 is FQNEAQ in the germline V gene. The CDR3 region has the DNA TGTGCCAGCAGCTTTGCAGGGGCGAGAGGTGAAAAACTGTTTTTT. Its protein is CASSFAGARGEKLFF. The variable domain in full, completed from reference TRBV7-8 and TRBJ1-4, reads GAGVSQSPRYKVAKRGQDVALRCDPISGHVSLFWYQQALGQGPEFLTYFQNEAQLDKSGLPSDRFFAERPEGSVSTLKIQRTQQEDSAVYLCASSFAGARGEKLFFGSGTQLSVL.

This clonotype has a count of ten or more. The rearrangement links TRBV12-3 or TRBV12-4 to TRBJ1-5, with 7 nucleotides matching TRBD1. Trimming cost V 5 bases and J 5 bases; bases outside gene matches: 12. The CDR3 has 16 amino acids. The CDR3 coding sequence is TGTGCCAGCAGTCCTACTCAGGGGGGCGCCTATCAGCCCCAGCATTTT. It specifies CASSPTQGGAYQPQHF.

The rearrangement joins TRBV7-2 to TRBJ1-2, with D unclear. V was cut by 5 bases and J by 4 bases, with 11 bases left in between. Germline V lookup: CDR1 SGHTA, CDR2 FQGNSA. The CDR3 is 13 amino acids. CDR3 coding DNA: TGTGCCAGCAGCCCCGGCCGGATCTATGGCTACACCTTC. Amino acids: CASSPGRIYGYTF.

The chain uses TRBV29-1 and TRBJ2-2, with 7 bases lining up with TRBD1. The CDR3 is 14 residues long. Germline V lookup: CDR1 SQVTM, CDR2 ANQGSEA. Germline trimming cut 8 bases from V and 1 base from J; bases unmatched to any gene: 7. CDR3 protein: CSCMGQKNTGELFF. In DNA, the CDR3 is TGCAGCTGTATGGGACAGAAGAACACCGGGGAGCTGTTTTTT.

This clonotype turned up a few times. V is TRBV12-3 or TRBV12-4 and J is TRBJ1-1, with D possibly TRBD1 on 6 matching bases. Trimming left V 6 bases short and J 7 bases short, with 12 bases between. The CDR3 runs to 12 residues. The CDR3 spells CASRTTGIEAFF. The CDR3 DNA reads TGTGCCAGCAGAACCACAGGGATTGAAGCTTTCTTT.

V is TRBV2 and J is TRBJ1-1; 9 bases agree with TRBD1. Germline V gives CDR1 SNHLY, CDR2 FYNNEI. The CDR3 covers 15 residues. V gave up 5 bases and J gave up 10 bases; unmatched junction bases: 14. Here the CDR3 DNA reads TGTGCCAGCAGTATCTCGGGGACAGGGAGGTATGGAGCTTTCTTT. It codes for CASSISGTGRYGAFF.

The chain joins TRBV12-3 or TRBV12-4 to TRBJ2-7; D remains unclear. V was pared by 1 base and J by 3 bases, with 13 bases between. The CDR3 consists of 15 residues. Here the CDR3 reads CASSLGLWMNYEQYF. In DNA form, the CDR3 reads TGTGCCAGCAGTTTAGGGTTGTGGATGAACTACGAGCAGTACTTC.

The V gene is TRBV10-3, the J gene TRBJ1-2; TRBD1 agrees at 7 bases. The CDR3 is made up of 10 amino acids. The J segment lost 7 bases and the V segment lost 11 bases, leaving 4 bases of the junction unmatched. Germline V CDR1 and CDR2: ENHRY, SYGVKD. CDR3 amino acids: CAATGSGYTF. In DNA form, the CDR3 reads TGTGCCGCGACAGGGTCTGGCTACACCTTC.

The chain is built from TRBV20-1 and TRBJ2-7; TRBD1 might be the D (5 bases). CDR3 size: 14 residues. Per the germline V gene, CDR1 is DFQATT and CDR2 is SNEGSKA (reference sequence). V was trimmed by 4 bases and J by 0 bases, leaving 13 bases between them. The CDR3 DNA reads TGCAGTGCTAAGGGGAACACCGTCTCCTACGAGCAGTACTTC. Its protein product is CSAKGNTVSYEQYF.

This clonotype was seen only a few times. The gene calls are TRBV2 and TRBJ1-1; D might be TRBD1 (5 bases). The CDR3 contains 14 residues. The V gene's germline CDR1 is SNHLY and CDR2 FYNNEI. V shed 2 bases and J shed 2 bases, with 9 bases lying between them. For the CDR3, the DNA is TGTGCCAGCAGTGAATGGGGGTTTAACACTGAAGCTTTCTTT. It is translated as CASSEWGFNTEAFF.